Listed below are T cell receptor beta chains from one sample, sequenced in a study of CD49a tissue-resident CD8 T cells in human skin. Clones were read by immunoSEQ multiplex PCR, and TCRdb kept only the in-frame ones, dropping some. This repertoire shows about 160 clones, about 60% found once; its top ten account for 41%. Sequencing input: CD103+ CD49a- CD8+ T cells sorted from skin dermis. These receptors originate from a human donor in good health. The CDR3 runs from the conserved cysteine through the conserved F or W. The D gene is left open where the match is weak.

d_call,v_call,j_call,cdr3_aa,cdr3_nt
.,TRBV29-1,TRBJ1-1,CSVQGWQTTEAFF,TGCAGCGTCCAGGGGTGGCAAACCACTGAAGCTTTCTTT